These T cell receptor beta chains were read from a single sample in a study of cytotoxic CD8 clonotypes in ibrutinib-treated CLL. Profiling relied on immunoSEQ multiplex PCR, and the TCRdb table lists in-frame clones only, not all of them. The sample yields around 310,000 clones, just under 80% seen once. Source: PBMCs, taken before ibrutinib treatment. Receptors originate from a human donor with chronic lymphocytic leukemia. CDR3s include the opening cysteine and the closing phenylalanine or tryptophan. The D gene is left open where the match is weak. The listing skips clone size in some rows; elsewhere it reads once, few, many or a size class.

d_call | j_call | clone_size | v_call | cdr3_nt | cdr3_aa
. | TRBJ1-4 | . | TRBV18 | TGTGCCAGCTCACCAGGACCGCAGGTGGAAAAACTGTTTTTT | CASSPGPQVEKLFF
TRBD2 | TRBJ2-7 | once | TRBV5-6 | TGTGCCAGCAGCTTGTGGTTTCTAGCGGGAAATTACGAGCAGTACTTC | CASSLWFLAGNYEQYF
. | TRBJ2-1 | . | TRBV6-6 | TGTGCCAGCAGTTCTACGGCTTTGTCCTACAATGAGCAGTTCTTC | CASSSTALSYNEQFF
TRBD1 | TRBJ1-1 | . | TRBV10-3 | TGTGCCATCAGTGGCCGGGACAGATACACTGAAGCTTTCTTT | CAISGRDRYTEAFF
TRBD1 | TRBJ2-3 | . | TRBV9 | TGTGCCAGCAGCGCGGGACAGGGGAGGACATACACAGATACGCAGTATTTT | CASSAGQGRTYTDTQYF
. | TRBJ1-1 | . | TRBV25-1 | TGTGCCAGCAAACCGGACAGCACGTCGACTTTCTTT | CASKPDSTSTFF
. | TRBJ2-5 | . | TRBV15 | TGTGCCACCAGTTGGGGCCGCCAAGAGACCCAGTACTTC | CATSWGRQETQYF
. | TRBJ2-1 | . | TRBV5-1 | TGCGCCAGCTGGGCGCGGGGTCAGAGCTCCTACAATGAGCAGTTCTTC | CASWARGQSSYNEQFF
TRBD1 | TRBJ1-4 | . | TRBV30 | TGTGCCTGGAGTGCTTCACAGGGGTTCAATGAAAAACTGTTTTTT | CAWSASQGFNEKLFF
. | TRBJ2-2 | . | TRBV7-9 | TGTGCCAGCAGCTTACTAGTGAGCAACACCGGGGAGCTGTTTTTT | CASSLLVSNTGELFF
. | TRBJ1-2 | . | TRBV11-2 | TGTGCCAGCAGCACCCAGGGACTAGGGGGCTACACCTTC | CASSTQGLGGYTF
. | TRBJ2-2 | . | TRBV28 | TGTGCCAGCAGTTTTGGCGGGATAGGCGGGGAGCTGTTTTTT | CASSFGGIGGELFF
. | TRBJ2-7 | . | TRBV29-1 | TGCAGCGCCAAGGGGAGTTACGAGCAGTACTTC | CSAKGSYEQYF
. | TRBJ1-2 | . | TRBV6-5 | TGTGCCAGCAGTACGGGACTCGGGAATGGCTACACCTTC | CASSTGLGNGYTF
. | TRBJ2-3 | . | TRBV29-1 | TGCAGCGTTGAAGACTACGTTATAGATACGCAGTATTTT | CSVEDYVIDTQYF
TRBD2 | TRBJ2-7 | . | TRBV28 | TGTGCCAGCAGACCGGGAGGGTCCTCCTACGAGCAGTACTTC | CASRPGGSSYEQYF
. | TRBJ1-3 | . | TRBV9 | TGTGCCAGCAGCGTGGGAAGGGGTGGAAACACCATATATTTT | CASSVGRGGNTIYF
TRBD1 | TRBJ2-2 | . | TRBV29-1 | TGCAGCGCTTTGGACAGGGCAAACACCGGGGAGCTGTTTTTT | CSALDRANTGELFF
. | TRBJ2-2 | . | TRBV5-1 | TGCGCCAGCAGCTTGGACTACACCACCGGGGAGCTGTTTTTT | CASSLDYTTGELFF
. | TRBJ2-5 | . | TRBV2 | TGTGCCAGCACCAGATGGCTAGAAGAGACCCAGTACTTC | CASTRWLEETQYF
. | TRBJ1-1 | . | TRBV29-1 | TGCAGCGTGGTCCCGATACACACTGAAGCTTTCTTT | CSVVPIHTEAFF
TRBD2 | TRBJ2-1 | . | TRBV12-5 | TGTGCTAGTGGCTTGGAGACTAGCGGGAGCAATGAGCAGTTCTTC | CASGLETSGSNEQFF
. | TRBJ1-2 | few | TRBV29-1 | TGCAGCGTCGAGGGTCGAGACAGGCACTATGGCTACACCTTC | CSVEGRDRHYGYTF
TRBD1 | TRBJ1-2 | once | TRBV4-3 | TGCGCCAGCAGCCAAGACCGGACAGGGACCTATGGCTACACCTTC | CASSQDRTGTYGYTF
TRBD1 | TRBJ2-5 | few | TRBV2 | TGTGCCAGCAGGACAGGGGCCCAAGAGACCCAGTACTTC | CASRTGAQETQYF
. | TRBJ2-3 | . | TRBV29-1 | TGCAGCGTTGCGTGGGGCGGCACAGATACGCAGTATTTT | CSVAWGGTDTQYF
TRBD1 | TRBJ1-4 | . | TRBV6-6 | TGTGCCAGCTCCGGGACAGCTTATGAAAAACTGTTTTTT | CASSGTAYEKLFF
. | TRBJ2-3 | . | TRBV2 | TGTGCCAGCAACCCCGGGGCCCGGGATACGCAGTATTTT | CASNPGARDTQYF
. | TRBJ2-1 | . | TRBV27 | TGTGCCAGCAGTTTGGGTAGCTCGGCGGGTGAGCAGTTCTTC | CASSLGSSAGEQFF
. | TRBJ2-5 | . | TRBV5-1 | TGCGCCAGCAGCTTTGTCGGGACCCCCCAAGAGACCCAGTACTTC | CASSFVGTPQETQYF
TRBD2 | TRBJ2-3 | . | TRBV9 | TGTGCCAGCAGCGGGGGGACTAGCGAAAGGAGGGGTACGCAGTATTTT | CASSGGTSERRGTQYF
TRBD1 | TRBJ2-3 | . | TRBV18 | TGTGCCAGCTCATCTAAAGGGGGCGCGAACACAGATACGCAGTATTTT | CASSSKGGANTDTQYF
TRBD2 | TRBJ2-3 | . | TRBV15 | TGTGCCACCAGCAGGGGGACTAGCGGGAGTGCCGATACGCAGTATTTT | CATSRGTSGSADTQYF
. | TRBJ1-4 | once | TRBV7-8 | TGTGCCAGCAGCCGGGGCATTAGCGCGGAAAAACTGTTTTTT | CASSRGISAEKLFF
TRBD1 | TRBJ2-4 | . | TRBV4-2 | TGTGCCAGCAGCCACCCACAGGGGATGGGAGAAAACATTCAGTACTTC | CASSHPQGMGENIQYF
TRBD1 | TRBJ2-1 | . | TRBV5-6 | TGTGCCAGCAGCTTAGTCAGGACAGGGGGAAATGAGCAGTTCTTC | CASSLVRTGGNEQFF
TRBD2 | TRBJ2-1 | . | TRBV7-6 | TGTGCCAGCAGCTACAGCCCTAGCGGGAGCTCCTACAATGAGCAGTTCTTC | CASSYSPSGSSYNEQFF
. | TRBJ2-7 | . | TRBV19 | TGTGCCAGTAGTCTCGGGGTAGCGGAGCACTACGGGCAGTACTTC | CASSLGVAEHYGQYF
TRBD2 | TRBJ2-5 | once | TRBV30 | TGTGCCTGGCGGGCAGCGGGAGCGACGGGCGTCCAGTACTTC | CAWRAAGATGVQYF
. | TRBJ1-1 | . | TRBV5-1 | TGCGCCAGCAGGGGGGACCTCGGTAACGGGGAATCTGAAGCTTTCTTT | CASRGDLGNGESEAFF
. | TRBJ2-5 | . | TRBV4-3 | TGCGCCAGCAGCCAAGATTACAGTTGGAGGGAAGAGACCCAGTACTTC | CASSQDYSWREETQYF
. | TRBJ2-7 | . | TRBV7-3 | TGTGCCAGCAGCTTAACTTCGGGGGAGCCCCCAGGCTACGAGCAGTACTTC | CASSLTSGEPPGYEQYF
TRBD1 | TRBJ2-1 | . | TRBV11-3 | TGTGCCAGCAGCTTTGGACAGGGGAAGGGTGGGAGCTCCTACAATGAGCAGTTCTTC | CASSFGQGKGGSSYNEQFF
TRBD2 | TRBJ2-5 | few | TRBV11-2 | TGTGCCAGCAGCCCAGAGTGGCGGGAGGATACCCAGTACTTC | CASSPEWREDTQYF
. | TRBJ2-5 | . | TRBV29-1 | TGCAGCGTTGAAGGACAGCTTAATTCAGAGACCCAGTACTTC | CSVEGQLNSETQYF
. | TRBJ2-1 | . | TRBV30 | TGTGCCTGGGGGAGGACACAGTTCTACAATGAGCAGTTCTTC | CAWGRTQFYNEQFF
. | TRBJ2-5 | . | TRBV10-2 | TGCGCCAGCAGTGAAAGCCAGGCGGGGAAGACCCAGTACTTC | CASSESQAGKTQYF
. | TRBJ2-7 | . | TRBV11-2 | TGTGCCAGCAGCTTAGGTCCGGGCCCCTACGAGCAGTACTTC | CASSLGPGPYEQYF
. | TRBJ1-4 | . | TRBV30 | TGTGCCTGGAGTAGAAGGGGGAATGAAAAACTGTTTTTT | CAWSRRGNEKLFF
TRBD1 | TRBJ2-1 | . | TRBV7-7 | TGTGCCAGCAGCGCTAGAGGGGGCGCGGGTCGAGATGAGCAGTTCTTC | CASSARGGAGRDEQFF
TRBD1 | TRBJ2-7 | . | TRBV4-1 | TGCGCCAGCAGCCTTAGGACAGGGGGGCCGGGCGAGCAGTACTTC | CASSLRTGGPGEQYF
. | TRBJ2-7 | . | TRBV18 | TGTGCCAGCTCACCGCAGGCCTACGAGCAGTACTTC | CASSPQAYEQYF
. | TRBJ1-1 | few | TRBV7-6 | TGTGCCAGCAGCTTAGTAAGTAGCACTGAAGCTTTCTTT | CASSLVSSTEAFF
TRBD1 | TRBJ2-1 | . | TRBV27 | TGTGCCAGTGGGGGCAGGGGGCCCTACAATGAGCAGTTCTTC | CASGGRGPYNEQFF